This entry lists 6 T cell receptor beta chains sequenced from one sample in a study of Ad26.COV2.S vaccination and SARS-CoV-2 variants. The assay was immunoSEQ multiplex PCR, and TCRdb's table has in-frame clones only and misses some. The data contain a few hundred thousand clones, 88% of them singletons. Treatment here: roughly 18 received Ad26.COV2.S at low or high dose, single or two shots; 5 received placebo; per-sample allocation not given. Specimens were obtained on day 63 following the first vaccine or placebo injection. This specimen consisted of peripheral blood, obtained in a trial of Ad26.COV2.S vaccine versus placebo. These receptor sequences come from a person aged 18-65 years who received the Ad26.COV2.S COVID-19 vaccine or a placebo.

The chain combines TRBV11-3 with TRBJ2-3; perhaps TRBD2 as D (5 bases). V lost 2 bases, J lost 3 bases, and 9 bases lay in between. From germline, CDR1 is SGHNT and CDR2 YENEEA. The CDR3 is made up of 14 amino acids. As DNA, the CDR3 is TGTGCCAGCAGCTTACGAGGGAAAACAGATACGCAGTATTTT. Its translation is CASSLRGKTDTQYF.

The chain couples TRBV2 to TRBJ2-6; D call uncertain. CDR1 is SNHLY and CDR2 is FYNNEI in the germline V gene. V lost 5 bases and J 0 bases, leaving 8 bases between the germline ends. CDR3 length: 15 residues. The CDR3 coding sequence is TGTGCCAGCAGTCGTGTGGACTCTGGGGCCAACGTCCTGACTTTC. This encodes CASSRVDSGANVLTF.

This chain links TRBV24-1 with TRBJ2-3; maybe TRBD2 (6 bases). The germline gives CDR1 KGHDR, CDR2 SFDVKD. This CDR3 is 16 amino acids long. Deletions cut 1 base from V and 2 bases from J, with 12 bases between. This CDR3 reads CATSDFRGTSTDTQYF. The CDR3 DNA reads TGTGCCACCAGTGATTTTCGGGGGACCTCCACAGATACGCAGTATTTT.

This chain uses TRBV4-1 with TRBJ2-7, with TRBD1 matching over 7 bases. Trimming removed 4 bases from V and 0 bases from J; junction bases left unmatched: 6. The CDR3 totals 15 residues. Germline loops: CDR1 MGHRA, CDR2 YSYEKL. This chain's CDR3 is CASSLHSGGSYEQYF. CDR3 nucleotides: TGCGCCAGCAGCCTCCACTCAGGGGGCTCCTACGAGCAGTACTTC.

V is TRBV7-9 and J is TRBJ2-2; a weak D match, TRBD2 (6 bases). Deletions cut 7 bases from V and 6 bases from J, with 21 bases between. This CDR3 comprises 16 residues. Germline V gives CDR1 SEHNR, CDR2 FQNEAQ (reference sequence). CDR3 coding DNA: TGTGCCAGCACCCATGGGAGCAGCGGGCACGCCGGGGAGCTGTTTTTT. Amino acids: CASTHGSSGHAGELFF.

The V gene is TRBV12-3 or TRBV12-4, the J gene TRBJ2-7, with D uncertain. The CDR3 consists of 11 residues. Trimming took off 8 bases at V and 2 bases at J, with 7 bases between the two ends. CDR3 region: CASGEPYEQYF. Written as DNA, the CDR3 is TGTGCCAGCGGGGAACCCTACGAGCAGTACTTC.